A single sample is the source of the 14 T cell receptor beta chains below, sequenced in a study of blood T cell repertoires in COVID-19. The repertoire was sequenced with immunoSEQ multiplex PCR; TCRdb's copy has only in-frame clones and lacks some. Seen here are roughly 350,000 clones, under 95% observed once, and the top ten hold about 18%. The sample comprised PBMCs or T cells enriched from blood (not recorded which). These receptors all come from a woman younger than 45 who had recovered from COVID-19.

The gene calls are TRBV27 and TRBJ1-1; 7 positions match TRBD1. The germline V gene has CDR1 MNHEY and CDR2 SMNVEV (reference sequence). The CDR3 extends over 15 amino acids. Trimming took 5 bases from V and 0 from J; bases not matched to a gene: 6. The CDR3 sequence: CASSPETGMNTEAFF. The CDR3 DNA follows: TGTGCCAGCAGTCCTGAGACAGGGATGAACACTGAAGCTTTCTTT.

The chain has TRBV12-3 or TRBV12-4 and TRBJ1-1; D possibly corresponds to TRBD1 (5 bases). This CDR3 is built from 12 residues. Trimming stripped 3 bases from V and 10 bases from J, with 12 bases between. As DNA, the CDR3 is TGTGCCAGCAGTTTGGACGTAGGGGTAGCTTTCTTT. As protein: CASSLDVGVAFF.

V usage is TRBV5-4 and J usage is TRBJ2-1, with 10 positions matching TRBD2. The ends lost 4 bases at V and 3 bases at J; junction bases unmatched: 7. This CDR3 is 16 amino acids long. The germline CDR1 and CDR2 sequences are SGHNT and YYREEE (reference sequence). The CDR3 sequence is CASSVASGRGYNEQFF. The CDR3 region has the DNA TGTGCCAGCAGCGTAGCTAGCGGGAGAGGCTACAATGAGCAGTTCTTC.

The DNA for the CDR3 is TGTGCCAGTAGTATCCGGACAGGGGCGTCTATTCGGTACACCTTC. As protein: CASSIRTGASIRYTF. This chain connects TRBV19 to TRBJ1-2; 9 positions match TRBD1. V was clipped by 3 bases and J by 11 bases; unmatched bases: 13. The CDR3 runs 15 residues. CDR1 is LNHDA and CDR2 is SQIVND in the germline V gene (reference sequence). The full variable domain, with the rest looked up from reference TRBV19 and TRBJ1-2, is DGGITQSPKYLFRKEGQNVTLSCEQNLNHDAMYWYRQDPGQGLRLIYYSQIVNDFQKGDIAEGYSVSREKKESFPLTVTSAQKNPTAFYLCASSIRTGASIRYTFGSGTRLTVV.

The chain employs TRBV6-6 and TRBJ2-7, with TRBD1 identical over 7 bases. In germline, CDR1 is MNHNY, CDR2 SVGAGI (reference sequence). V shed 7 bases and J 2 bases; nucleotides not matched to a gene: 5. The CDR3 runs to 13 residues. This CDR3 reads CASIAGGTYEQYF. The CDR3 nucleotides read TGTGCCAGCATCGCAGGGGGAACCTACGAGCAGTACTTC.

This chain uses TRBV4-3 with TRBJ1-2; 9 bases agree with TRBD1. This CDR3 is 16 amino acids long. J lost 6 bases, V lost 2 bases, and 10 bases had no gene match. Germline-derived CDR1 and CDR2 are LGHNA and YSLEER. This chain's CDR3 is CASSQTGGDGIDGYTF. In DNA form, the CDR3 reads TGCGCCAGCAGCCAAACAGGGGGCGACGGGATCGATGGCTACACCTTC.

About this clone itself: A read error may account for a junction end that differs from germline. This sequence joins TRBV7-8 and TRBJ1-2; 7 nucleotides align to TRBD1. The CDR3 consists of 13 residues. CDR1 is SGHVS and CDR2 is FQNEAQ in the germline V gene. CDR3 amino acids: CASSWGQNYGYTF. DNA for the CDR3: TGTGCTAGCAGCTGGGGACAGAACTATGGCTACACCTTC.

The chain has TRBV19 and TRBJ2-5; TRBD2 aligns across 7 bases. Unmatched junction bases numbered 5, after V lost 6 bases and J lost 4 bases. Germline V gene data show CDR1 as LNHDA and CDR2 as SQIVND (reference sequence). This CDR3 is 13 amino acids long. CDR3 coding DNA: TGTGCCAGTAGCGCGGGGGTCGGAGAGACCCAGTACTTC. This translates into CASSAGVGETQYF.

This chain uses TRBV11-2 with TRBJ2-3, with 9 bases that match TRBD1. J lost 10 bases, V lost 2 bases, and 13 bases had no gene match. Germline assignment: CDR1 SGHAT and CDR2 FQNNGV. This CDR3 spans 16 amino acids. The CDR3 DNA reads TGTGCCAGCAGCTTACGCTTAGGACAGGGGCTTTCGCCGCAGTATTTT. It yields the protein CASSLRLGQGLSPQYF.

The chain couples TRBV9 to TRBJ2-7; 7 bases agree with TRBD1. The germline CDR1 and CDR2 sequences are SGDLS and YYNGEE. The CDR3 is made up of 17 amino acids. J lost 3 bases, V lost 4 bases, and 16 bases had no gene match. CDR3 DNA sequence: TGTGCCAGCAGCCCCCTGCGTCCGGACAGGAAATTCTACGAGCAGTACTTC. Translating it yields CASSPLRPDRKFYEQYF.

This rearrangement joins TRBV7-8 to TRBJ2-7; TRBD1 matches at 7 bases. Germline V gives CDR1 SGHVS, CDR2 FQNEAQ. Trimming removed 10 bases from V and 4 bases from J; junction bases left unmatched: 19. The CDR3 length is 16 residues. The CDR3 sequence: CATQRNRGVGRYEQYF. The DNA of the CDR3 is TGTGCCACCCAACGAAACAGGGGAGTGGGTAGGTACGAGCAGTACTTC.

The rearrangement uses TRBV14 and TRBJ1-2; D call uncertain. The V and J ends lost 1 base and 5 bases respectively, with 11 bases between them. CDR1 SGHDN and CDR2 FVKESK come from the germline V gene. This CDR3 has 14 amino acids. The CDR3 is CASSQGPVQYGYTF. CDR3 sequence (DNA): TGTGCCAGCAGCCAAGGACCGGTACAGTATGGCTACACCTTC.

This clone was picked up a small number of times. The CDR3 loop reads CASSQDGDSGYGYTF. In DNA form, the CDR3 reads TGTGCCAGCAGCCAAGATGGGGACAGTGGCTATGGCTACACCTTC. The rearrangement links TRBV3-1 (or the pseudogene TRBV3-2) to TRBJ1-2; 7 bases fit TRBD1. The V and J ends lost 0 bases and 4 bases, in that order; junction bases with no gene match: 5. Germline CDR1 LGHDT, CDR2 YNNKEL (reference sequence). CDR3 size: 15 residues.

The rearrangement links TRBV3-1 (or the pseudogene TRBV3-2) to TRBJ2-5, with D unresolved. The germline V and J ends were trimmed by 2 bases and 5 bases, with 6 bases remaining between them. In germline, CDR1 is LGHDT, CDR2 YNNKEL (reference sequence). The CDR3 is made up of 12 amino acids. Here the CDR3 reads CASSQRAETQYF. In DNA form, the CDR3 reads TGTGCCAGCAGCCAAAGAGCGGAGACCCAGTACTTC.